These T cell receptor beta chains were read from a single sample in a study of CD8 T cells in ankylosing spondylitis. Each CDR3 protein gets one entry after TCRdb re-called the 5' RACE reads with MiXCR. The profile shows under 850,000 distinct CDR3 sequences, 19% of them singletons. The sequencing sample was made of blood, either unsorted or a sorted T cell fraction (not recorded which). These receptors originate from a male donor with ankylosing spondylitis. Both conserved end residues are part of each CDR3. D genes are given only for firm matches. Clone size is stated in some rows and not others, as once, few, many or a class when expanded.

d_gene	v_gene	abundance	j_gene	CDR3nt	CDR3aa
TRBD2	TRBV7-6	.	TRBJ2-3	TGTGCCAGCAGCTTCATAGCGGGCCCCACAGATACGCAGTATTTT	CASSFIAGPTDTQYF
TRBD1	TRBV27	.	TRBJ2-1	TGTGCCAGCAGTTTATCTCAACCCATCGGGACAGGGAGGAATGAGCAGTTCTTC	CASSLSQPIGTGRNEQFF
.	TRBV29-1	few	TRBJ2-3	TGCAGCGTTGATCCCGGGACAGATACGCAGTATTTT	CSVDPGTDTQYF
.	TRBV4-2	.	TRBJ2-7	TGTGCCAGCAGCCAAGATATACTGGATAGCCTGGGGGACTACGAGCAGTACTTC	CASSQDILDSLGDYEQYF
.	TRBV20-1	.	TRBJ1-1	TGCAGTGCACCCGGCCCTGCGAGGACTGAAGCTTTCTTT	CSAPGPARTEAFF
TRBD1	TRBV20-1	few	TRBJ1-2	TGCAGTGCTAGATTCTGGACAGGAGGTGACTATGGCTACACCTTC	CSARFWTGGDYGYTF
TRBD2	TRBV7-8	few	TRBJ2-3	TGTGCCAGCAGCCGAGAGGAACTAGCGGACACAGATACGCAGTATTTT	CASSREELADTDTQYF
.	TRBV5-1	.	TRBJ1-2	TGCGCCAGCAGCTTGCCTCGGGCGGATGGTGGCTACACCTTC	CASSLPRADGGYTF
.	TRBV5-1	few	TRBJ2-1	TGCGCCAGCAGCTTGAGCGTGGAGCCGGGGGAGCAGTTCTTC	CASSLSVEPGEQFF
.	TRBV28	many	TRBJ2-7	TGTGCCAGTAACGACAGCTCCTACGAGCAGTACTTC	CASNDSSYEQYF
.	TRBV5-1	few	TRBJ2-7	TGCGCCAGCAGCAGCCTTGGGCGGAATACCGAGCAGTACTTC	CASSSLGRNTEQYF
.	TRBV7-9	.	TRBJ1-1	TGTGCCAGCAGCCCCGTCCTGAGCACTGAAGCTTTCTTT	CASSPVLSTEAFF
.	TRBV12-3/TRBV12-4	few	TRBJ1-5	TGTGCCAGCTCTACCGGGTGGCCCCAGCATTTT	CASSTGWPQHF